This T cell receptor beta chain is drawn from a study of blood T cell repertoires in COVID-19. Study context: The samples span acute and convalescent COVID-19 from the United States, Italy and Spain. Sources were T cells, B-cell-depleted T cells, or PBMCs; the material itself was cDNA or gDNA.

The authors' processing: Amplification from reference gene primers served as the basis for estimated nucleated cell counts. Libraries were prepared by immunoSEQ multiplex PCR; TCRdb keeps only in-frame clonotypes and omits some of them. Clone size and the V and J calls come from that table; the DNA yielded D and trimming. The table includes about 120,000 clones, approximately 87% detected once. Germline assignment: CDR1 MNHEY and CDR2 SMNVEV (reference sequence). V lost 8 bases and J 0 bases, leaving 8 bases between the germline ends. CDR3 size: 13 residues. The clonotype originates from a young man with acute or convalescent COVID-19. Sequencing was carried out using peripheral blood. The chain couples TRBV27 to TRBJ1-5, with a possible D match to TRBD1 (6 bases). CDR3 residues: CASGQYSNQPQHF. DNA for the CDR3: TGTGCCAGCGGACAGTATAGCAATCAGCCCCAGCATTTT.